The rows below give T cell receptor beta chains drawn from one sample of a study of T cell changes during pregnancy in multiple sclerosis. Assay used: immunoSEQ multiplex PCR; TCRdb lists only in-frame clones, some missing. The sample lists 55,000 to 65,000 clones; roughly 94% were seen once. The sample was CD8+ T cells from peripheral blood mononuclear cells, taken in the third trimester of pregnancy. These receptors originate from a female donor with multiple sclerosis, enrolled in a pregnancy study. Each CDR3 is given with its conserved first and last residue. The order of the fields is clone size, V gene, D gene, J gene, CDR3 protein, CDR3 DNA. The D gene is left open where the match is weak. Clone size is shown for a subset of rows, as once, few, many or a class of expanded clone.

abundance: NA
v_gene: TRBV7-9
d_gene: TRBD2
j_gene: TRBJ2-3
CDR3aa: CASRFLADGTDTQYF
CDR3nt: TGTGCCAGCAGATTCCTAGCGGATGGGACAGATACGCAGTATTTT

abundance: once
v_gene: TRBV18
d_gene: NA
j_gene: TRBJ2-3
CDR3aa: CASSSLDTQYF
CDR3nt: TGTGCCAGCTCCAGTTTAGATACGCAGTATTTT

abundance: NA
v_gene: TRBV7-6
d_gene: NA
j_gene: TRBJ2-2
CDR3aa: CASSLADGRVLNTGELFF
CDR3nt: TGTGCCAGCAGCTTAGCGGACGGGCGGGTACTGAACACCGGGGAGCTGTTTTTT

abundance: NA
v_gene: TRBV13
d_gene: TRBD2
j_gene: TRBJ2-1
CDR3aa: CASSPGTSGQTGNEQFF
CDR3nt: TGTGCCAGCAGCCCAGGGACTAGCGGGCAGACGGGGAATGAGCAGTTCTTC

abundance: NA
v_gene: TRBV6-1
d_gene: TRBD1
j_gene: TRBJ1-1
CDR3aa: CASREQGWDTEAFF
CDR3nt: TGTGCCAGCCGCGAACAGGGGTGGGACACTGAAGCTTTCTTT

abundance: NA
v_gene: TRBV7-3
d_gene: TRBD1
j_gene: TRBJ2-1
CDR3aa: CASSLETGAYNEQFF
CDR3nt: TGTGCCAGCAGCTTAGAAACAGGGGCCTACAATGAGCAGTTCTTC

abundance: NA
v_gene: TRBV5-6
d_gene: NA
j_gene: TRBJ1-4
CDR3aa: CASSLGLGGKLFF
CDR3nt: TGTGCCAGCAGCTTGGGGTTGGGGGGGAAACTGTTTTTT

abundance: NA
v_gene: TRBV6-1
d_gene: TRBD1
j_gene: TRBJ2-7
CDR3aa: CASSEAQGAAYEQYF
CDR3nt: TGTGCCAGCAGTGAAGCGCAGGGGGCCGCCTACGAGCAGTACTTC

abundance: NA
v_gene: TRBV27
d_gene: NA
j_gene: TRBJ1-1
CDR3aa: CASSLTGRNTEAFF
CDR3nt: TGTGCCAGCAGTTTAACAGGGAGGAACACTGAAGCTTTCTTT

abundance: NA
v_gene: TRBV27
d_gene: TRBD1
j_gene: TRBJ2-1
CDR3aa: CASSLTGINEQFF
CDR3nt: TGTGCCAGCAGTTTGACAGGGATCAATGAGCAGTTCTTC

abundance: NA
v_gene: TRBV4-2
d_gene: NA
j_gene: TRBJ1-1
CDR3aa: CASSPRTAYAEAFF
CDR3nt: TGTGCCAGCAGCCCCCGGACAGCCTACGCTGAAGCTTTCTTT

abundance: NA
v_gene: TRBV6-1
d_gene: TRBD2
j_gene: TRBJ2-3
CDR3aa: CASRGLHLSTDTQYF
CDR3nt: TGTGCCAGCAGGGGACTACACCTTAGCACAGATACGCAGTATTTT

abundance: NA
v_gene: TRBV5-6
d_gene: NA
j_gene: TRBJ2-7
CDR3aa: CASSFGGDEQYF
CDR3nt: TGTGCCAGCAGCTTTGGCGGGGACGAGCAGTACTTC

abundance: NA
v_gene: TRBV9
d_gene: NA
j_gene: TRBJ2-1
CDR3aa: CASSLYASLRSYNEQFF
CDR3nt: TGTGCCAGCAGCCTTTATGCTAGCCTTCGCTCCTACAATGAGCAGTTCTTC

abundance: NA
v_gene: TRBV13
d_gene: TRBD2
j_gene: TRBJ2-1
CDR3aa: CASSLGPSGRLNEQFF
CDR3nt: TGTGCCAGCAGCTTAGGGCCTAGCGGGAGATTAAATGAGCAGTTCTTC

abundance: NA
v_gene: TRBV27
d_gene: TRBD2
j_gene: TRBJ2-5
CDR3aa: CASSLGSGRLETQYF
CDR3nt: TGTGCCAGCAGTTTGGGTAGCGGGAGGTTAGAGACCCAGTACTTC

abundance: NA
v_gene: TRBV27
d_gene: NA
j_gene: TRBJ2-1
CDR3aa: CASSLYPRGKVNEQFF
CDR3nt: TGTGCCAGCAGTTTATATCCCCGCGGCAAGGTAAATGAGCAGTTCTTC

abundance: NA
v_gene: TRBV4-2
d_gene: TRBD2
j_gene: TRBJ2-7
CDR3aa: CASSPYSGSSYEQYF
CDR3nt: TGTGCCAGCAGCCCATATAGCGGGAGCTCCTACGAGCAGTACTTC

abundance: NA
v_gene: TRBV6-6
d_gene: NA
j_gene: TRBJ2-7
CDR3aa: CASSYSYGDEQYF
CDR3nt: TGTGCCAGCAGTTACTCGTACGGTGACGAGCAGTACTTC

abundance: NA
v_gene: TRBV6-1
d_gene: TRBD2
j_gene: TRBJ2-1
CDR3aa: CASSGEREMVDEQFF
CDR3nt: TGTGCCAGCAGTGGAGAGCGGGAGATGGTGGATGAGCAGTTCTTC

abundance: NA
v_gene: TRBV6-5
d_gene: NA
j_gene: TRBJ1-5
CDR3aa: CASSPWTGGNQPQHF
CDR3nt: TGTGCCAGCAGTCCCTGGACGGGAGGCAATCAGCCCCAGCATTTT

abundance: NA
v_gene: TRBV11-2
d_gene: NA
j_gene: TRBJ1-4
CDR3aa: CAVGTQDEKLFF
CDR3nt: TGTGCCGTCGGGACACAAGATGAAAAACTGTTTTTT

abundance: NA
v_gene: TRBV10-1
d_gene: TRBD1
j_gene: TRBJ2-1
CDR3aa: CATWDRFFFYNEQFF
CDR3nt: TGCGCCACCTGGGACAGATTTTTCTTCTACAATGAGCAGTTCTTC

abundance: once
v_gene: TRBV19
d_gene: NA
j_gene: TRBJ2-1
CDR3aa: CASSISWGSSYNEQFF
CDR3nt: TGTGCCAGTAGTATATCATGGGGCAGCTCCTACAATGAGCAGTTCTTC

abundance: NA
v_gene: TRBV10-3
d_gene: NA
j_gene: TRBJ2-7
CDR3aa: CAISETGGVRYEQYF
CDR3nt: TGTGCCATCAGTGAGACTGGGGGCGTGCGGTACGAGCAGTACTTC

abundance: NA
v_gene: TRBV7-9
d_gene: TRBD2
j_gene: TRBJ2-7
CDR3aa: CASSSTSGRSHEQYF
CDR3nt: TGTGCCAGCAGCTCGACTAGCGGGAGGTCCCACGAGCAGTACTTC

abundance: NA
v_gene: TRBV9
d_gene: TRBD1
j_gene: TRBJ2-5
CDR3aa: CASSHETGEETQYF
CDR3nt: TGTGCCAGCAGCCATGAAACAGGGGAAGAGACCCAGTACTTC

abundance: NA
v_gene: TRBV6-5
d_gene: NA
j_gene: TRBJ2-7
CDR3aa: CASSSLAGIAAYEQYF
CDR3nt: TGTGCCAGCAGTTCCCTCGCGGGGATAGCGGCCTACGAGCAGTACTTC

abundance: few
v_gene: TRBV7-9
d_gene: TRBD2
j_gene: TRBJ2-7
CDR3aa: CASSSGLAGGPLSYEQYF
CDR3nt: TGTGCCAGCAGCTCGGGACTAGCGGGAGGGCCACTATCCTACGAGCAGTACTTC

abundance: NA
v_gene: TRBV4-3
d_gene: TRBD1
j_gene: TRBJ2-1
CDR3aa: CASSQDGQAPTYNEQFF
CDR3nt: TGCGCCAGCAGCCAAGATGGACAGGCTCCTACCTACAATGAGCAGTTCTTC

abundance: NA
v_gene: TRBV7-2
d_gene: TRBD1
j_gene: TRBJ2-2
CDR3aa: CASSLARTGANTGELFF
CDR3nt: TGTGCCAGCAGCTTAGCGCGGACAGGGGCGAACACCGGGGAGCTGTTTTTT

abundance: NA
v_gene: TRBV29-1
d_gene: TRBD1
j_gene: TRBJ1-2
CDR3aa: CSVPGQGHYGYTF
CDR3nt: TGCAGCGTCCCGGGACAGGGTCACTATGGCTACACCTTC

abundance: NA
v_gene: TRBV14
d_gene: TRBD1
j_gene: TRBJ2-7
CDR3aa: CASSGTGVYEQYF
CDR3nt: TGTGCCAGCAGCGGGACAGGGGTTTACGAGCAGTACTTC

abundance: NA
v_gene: TRBV30
d_gene: NA
j_gene: TRBJ1-1
CDR3aa: CAWSVAGFTEAFF
CDR3nt: TGTGCCTGGAGTGTAGCCGGGTTCACTGAAGCTTTCTTT

abundance: NA
v_gene: TRBV5-1
d_gene: TRBD1
j_gene: TRBJ1-2
CDR3aa: CASSHDRTGARGRRGYTF
CDR3nt: TGCGCCAGCAGCCATGACCGGACAGGGGCTCGGGGTAGACGTGGCTACACCTTC

abundance: NA
v_gene: TRBV6-5
d_gene: TRBD2
j_gene: TRBJ2-1
CDR3aa: CASSYSGGEGTNEQFF
CDR3nt: TGTGCCAGCAGTTACTCGGGGGGGGAAGGGACCAATGAGCAGTTCTTC

abundance: NA
v_gene: TRBV7-8
d_gene: NA
j_gene: TRBJ2-3
CDR3aa: CASSLGPGLSYTDTQYF
CDR3nt: TGTGCCAGCAGCTTAGGCCCGGGACTGAGTTACACAGATACGCAGTATTTT